A single sample gave rise to the 29 T cell receptor beta chains below, sequenced in a study of blood T cell repertoires in COVID-19. Using immunoSEQ multiplex PCR, the repertoire was profiled, and TCRdb retains in-frame clones only, with some absent. Of approximately 110,000 clones in the sample, about two thirds were seen once. Sequenced: peripheral blood. These receptors were taken from a human donor with acute or convalescent COVID-19. The donor label of this sample is uncertain.

Ten or more counts support this clone. The chain couples TRBV10-1 to TRBJ1-5; the match to TRBD1 covers 9 bases. Germline CDR1 reads WNHNN; CDR2 reads SYGVQD (reference sequence). V shed 0 bases and J 3 bases; nucleotides not matched to a gene: 18. This CDR3 contains 21 residues. DNA for the CDR3: TGCGCCAGCAGTGAGTCTAGTCGGGGACAGGGTGATTCAGGGGACAATCAGCCCCAGCATTTT. It specifies CASSESSRGQGDSGDNQPQHF.

This clone occurred a few times. The gene calls are TRBV2 and TRBJ1-5; 10 positions agree with TRBD1. After removal of 8 bases from V and 1 base from J, the junction contained 8 bases not matched to a gene. The CDR3 loop spans 16 amino acids. Germline V CDR1 and CDR2: SNHLY, FYNNEI. As DNA, the CDR3 is TGTGCCAGCTGTACCGGGACAGGGGCGAGCAATCAGCCCCAGCATTTT. It yields the protein CASCTGTGASNQPQHF.

To note about this clone: Germline is not matched at one junction end, which may reflect a read error. Other nucleotide sequences from this sample produce the same CDR3. The chain uses TRBV18 and TRBJ2-5, with D hard to call. Germline V gives CDR1 KGHSH, CDR2 LQKENI. The CDR3 spans 13 residues. CDR3 nucleotides: TGTGCCAGCTCCCCACGGCAGAAAGAGACCCAGTACTTC. This gives the protein CASSPRQKETQYF. Together with reference TRBV18 and TRBJ2-5, the CDR3 gives the full variable domain: NAGVMQNPRHLVRRRGQEARLRCSPMKGHSHVYWYRQLPEEGLKFMVYLQKENIIDESGMPKERFSAEFPKEGPSILRIQQVVRGDSAAYFCASSPRQKETQYFGPGTRLLVL.

J is TRBJ1-2 and V is TRBV7-9; TRBD1 matches at 7 bases. The V gene's germline CDR1 is SEHNR and CDR2 FQNEAQ (reference sequence). This CDR3 contains 16 residues. The J segment lost 1 base and the V segment lost 5 bases, leaving 10 bases of the junction unmatched. The CDR3 sequence: CASSKGTDANNYGYTF. The CDR3 nucleotides read TGTGCCAGCAGCAAAGGGACAGACGCGAATAACTATGGCTACACCTTC.

The J gene is TRBJ1-3, the V gene TRBV7-9, with 7 bases that match TRBD1. Trimming cost V 6 bases and J 0 bases; bases outside gene matches: 5. From germline, CDR1 is SEHNR and CDR2 FQNEAQ (reference sequence). The CDR3 runs 15 residues. The CDR3 region is CASRNRDSSGNTIYF. Written as DNA, the CDR3 is TGTGCCAGCAGAAACCGGGACAGCTCTGGAAACACCATATATTTT.

The chain combines TRBV10-3 with TRBJ2-7; perhaps TRBD2 as D (6 bases). Germline lookup yields CDR1 ENHRY and CDR2 SYGVKD. V was shortened by 2 bases and J by 5 bases, with 16 bases between the two germline ends. The CDR3 covers 15 residues. The CDR3 region has the DNA TGTGCCATCAGTGAGCCGGGAGACACCCTCCACGAGCAGTACTTC. Residues: CAISEPGDTLHEQYF.

V and J are TRBV9 and TRBJ1-2; 7 positions match TRBD1. There are 16 residues in the CDR3. CDR1 is SGDLS, CDR2 YYNGEE, per germline. With V trimmed by 3 bases and J by 4 bases, 12 bases remained unmatched. CDR3 loop: CASSDNPGQLFYGYTF. CDR3 nucleotide sequence: TGTGCCAGCAGCGATAATCCGGGACAGCTTTTCTATGGCTACACCTTC.

This clone was recorded once. The rearrangement joins TRBV29-1 to TRBJ1-1, with 9 bases fitting TRBD1. With V trimmed by 5 bases and J by 5 bases, 12 bases remained unmatched. The CDR3 totals 15 residues. Germline CDR1 SQVTM, CDR2 ANQGSEA. The CDR3 sequence: CSVTAGTGMVTEAFF. The CDR3, as DNA: TGCAGCGTTACTGCCGGGACAGGGATGGTTACTGAAGCTTTCTTT.

V gene TRBV19 combines with J gene TRBJ1-4, with 8 bases lining up with TRBD1. Germline V gene data show CDR1 as LNHDA and CDR2 as SQIVND (reference sequence). The CDR3 totals 14 residues. After removal of 7 bases from V and 8 bases from J, the junction contained 9 bases not matched to a gene. CDR3 region: CASISTGAKEKLFF. For the CDR3, the DNA is TGTGCCAGTATTTCGACAGGGGCGAAGGAAAAACTGTTTTTT.

The gene calls are TRBV3-1 (or the pseudogene TRBV3-2) and TRBJ2-1, with D perhaps TRBD2 (5 bases). Germline assignment: CDR1 LGHDT and CDR2 YNNKEL (reference sequence). The CDR3 totals 15 residues. V shed 0 bases and J shed 3 bases, with 9 bases lying between them. The CDR3 coding sequence is TGTGCCAGCAGCCAAGAACCAGGACTCTACAATGAGCAGTTCTTC. Translation: CASSQEPGLYNEQFF.

This clone has just a few counts. The J gene is TRBJ2-3, the V gene TRBV27, with 9 nucleotides matching TRBD1. Germline V gene lookup returns CDR1 MNHEY and CDR2 SMNVEV (reference sequence). Germline trimming cut 6 bases from V and 3 bases from J; bases unmatched to any gene: 4. The CDR3 length is 14 residues. CDR3 region: CASRRGQGTDTQYF. The CDR3 bases are TGTGCCAGCAGGAGGGGACAGGGAACAGATACGCAGTATTTT.

This clone was recorded a few times. The CDR3 protein is CAWRPLKDRDTEAFF. DNA for the CDR3: TGTGCCTGGAGGCCCCTAAAGGACAGGGACACTGAAGCTTTCTTT. J is TRBJ1-1 and V is TRBV30, with 8 bases fitting TRBD1. V lost 3 bases to trimming and J lost 3 bases; unmatched junction nucleotides: 9. CDR1 and CDR2 (germline): GTSNPN, SVGIG (reference sequence). This CDR3 is 15 amino acids long.

The chain employs TRBV2 and TRBJ2-3, with D uncertain. The CDR3 runs 15 residues. Trimming cost V 6 bases and J 0 bases, with 13 bases left between them. CDR1 is SNHLY and CDR2 is FYNNEI in the germline V gene. The CDR3 loop reads CASSPRSSSTDTQYF. The CDR3 DNA follows: TGTGCCAGCAGCCCCCGGAGCTCTAGCACAGATACGCAGTATTTT.

This clone showed up just a few times. This chain connects TRBV2 to TRBJ1-2; D gene uncertain. Trimming shortened V by 7 bases and J by 3 bases, and 12 bases separated the two germline ends. This CDR3 region has 13 residues. The germline gives CDR1 SNHLY, CDR2 FYNNEI. Here the CDR3 reads CASKVEQYYGYTF. The CDR3 DNA reads TGTGCCAGCAAGGTAGAACAGTACTATGGCTACACCTTC.

This CDR3 is CASSSDRGAGTEAFF. The CDR3 DNA reads TGTGCCAGCAGTAGTGACAGGGGGGCGGGCACTGAAGCTTTCTTT. This chain connects TRBV6-5 to TRBJ1-1; 9 nucleotides line up with TRBD1. Germline CDR1 MNHEY, CDR2 SVGAGI. CDR3 length: 15 residues. The V and J ends lost 5 bases and 4 bases, in that order; junction bases with no gene match: 8.

This chain joins TRBV24-1 and TRBJ1-2; the match to TRBD1 covers 10 bases. The CDR3 is 13 residues long. CDR1 is KGHDR, CDR2 SFDVKD, per germline. V shed 5 bases and J 6 bases; nucleotides not matched to a gene: 2. CDR3 loop: CATSGGQGDGYTF. Written as DNA, the CDR3 is TGTGCCACCAGTGGCGGACAGGGGGATGGCTACACCTTC.

The chain combines TRBV5-1 with TRBJ2-5; a possible D gene is TRBD1 (5 bases). V was trimmed by 7 bases and J by 2 bases, leaving 15 bases between them. Germline V lookup: CDR1 SGHRS, CDR2 YFSETQ. The CDR3 spans 14 residues. DNA of the CDR3: TGCGCCAGCGGGCTTGGGGCAGGGCAAGAGACCCAGTACTTC. Translation: CASGLGAGQETQYF.

This clone was observed a single time. The chain employs TRBV2 and TRBJ1-5, with D tentatively TRBD1 (6 bases). Germline V gene sequence: CDR1 SNHLY, CDR2 FYNNEI. V shed 7 bases and J shed 0 bases, with 10 bases lying between them. The CDR3 consists of 14 residues. Here the CDR3 reads CASTKQGSNQPQHF. CDR3 in DNA: TGTGCCAGCACTAAACAGGGTAGCAATCAGCCCCAGCATTTT.

The chain links TRBV11-2 to TRBJ2-7, with a tentative D call TRBD2 (5 bases). The germline gives CDR1 SGHAT, CDR2 FQNNGV. The CDR3 consists of 13 residues. The ends were cut back, 4 bases at V and 7 bases at J, with 14 bases in the middle. This chain's CDR3 is CASSSSGGLEQYV. The CDR3 DNA is TGTGCCAGCAGCTCAAGCGGCGGCCTAGAGCAGTACGTC.

Only one count was recorded for this clone. The chain joins TRBV28 to TRBJ2-7; the match to TRBD1 covers 9 bases. CDR1 and CDR2 (germline): MDHEN, SYDVKM. The ends lost 6 bases at V and 3 bases at J; junction bases unmatched: 6. There are 14 residues in the CDR3. The chain's CDR3 is CASRRTGDLYEQYF. Written as DNA, the CDR3 is TGTGCCAGCAGACGGACAGGGGACCTCTACGAGCAGTACTTC.

This chain joins TRBV4-1 and TRBJ1-5, with 7 positions matching TRBD1. Unmatched junction bases numbered 16, after V lost 5 bases and J lost 6 bases. The germline V gene has CDR1 MGHRA and CDR2 YSYEKL. The CDR3 has 17 amino acids. The DNA for the CDR3 is TGCGCCAGCAGCTCCACAGGGGTCAACTCAGAGGGTCAGCCCCAGCATTTT. Residues: CASSSTGVNSEGQPQHF.

The gene calls are TRBV7-2 and TRBJ1-1, with 8 bases aligning to TRBD1. V was pared by 5 bases and J by 1 base, with 6 bases of the junction left unmatched. The germline V gene encodes CDR1 SGHTA and CDR2 FQGNSA. This CDR3 contains 15 residues. CDR3 nucleotide sequence: TGTGCCAGCAGCCCAGCGGGGACAGGGAACACTGAAGCTTTCTTT. This codes for CASSPAGTGNTEAFF. The full variable domain, in which reference TRBV7-2 and TRBJ1-1 provide the parts outside the CDR3, is GAGVSQSPSNKVTEKGKDVELRCDPISGHTALYWYRQSLGQGLEFLIYFQGNSAPDKSGLPSDRFSAERTGGSVSTLTIQRTQQEDSAVYLCASSPAGTGNTEAFFGQGTRLTVV.

Concerning this clone itself: This CDR3 is also generated by other DNA sequences in the sample. The J gene is TRBJ1-3, the V gene TRBV5-1; the match to TRBD1 covers 7 bases. V gave up 0 bases and J gave up 4 bases; unmatched junction bases: 1. Germline CDR1 SGHRS, CDR2 YFSETQ. The CDR3 is 14 amino acids. CDR3 amino acids: CASSLAGQGNTIYF. CDR3 bases: TGCGCCAGCAGCTTGGCGGGACAGGGAAACACCATATATTTT.

This clone was seen a single time. V usage is TRBV6-2 or TRBV6-3 and J usage is TRBJ1-2; D might be TRBD1 (5 bases). Germline values: CDR1 MNHEY, CDR2 SVGEGT. V lost 4 bases, J lost 4 bases, and 10 bases lay in between. The CDR3 runs 13 residues. CDR3 nucleotide sequence: TGTGCCAGCAGTTTGGACACCCGCTATGGCTACACCTTC. It encodes CASSLDTRYGYTF.

The rearrangement uses TRBV2 and TRBJ1-5; TRBD1 agrees at 10 bases. This CDR3 has 17 amino acids. The V segment lost 4 bases and the J segment 3 bases; nucleotides outside the gene matches: 9. Per the germline V gene, CDR1 is SNHLY and CDR2 is FYNNEI. The CDR3 spells CASSAPGQGTSNQPQHF. The CDR3 bases are TGTGCCAGCAGTGCACCGGGACAGGGGACCTCCAATCAGCCCCAGCATTTT.

This chain links TRBV18 with TRBJ2-2; 10 positions agree with TRBD2. Germline V gene sequence: CDR1 KGHSH, CDR2 LQKENI. There are 17 residues in the CDR3. Germline trimming cut 0 bases from V and 7 bases from J; bases unmatched to any gene: 8. For the CDR3, the DNA is TGTGCCAGCTCACCACCGGGACTAGCGAGCTTTCACGGGGAGCTGTTTTTT. As protein: CASSPPGLASFHGELFF. Full variable domain (missing parts from reference TRBV18 and TRBJ2-2): NAGVMQNPRHLVRRRGQEARLRCSPMKGHSHVYWYRQLPEEGLKFMVYLQKENIIDESGMPKERFSAEFPKEGPSILRIQQVVRGDSAAYFCASSPPGLASFHGELFFGEGSRLTVL.

The chain is built from TRBV6-1 and TRBJ1-2; D perhaps matches TRBD1 (5 bases). Trimming took off 2 bases at V and 4 bases at J, with 11 bases between the two ends. The CDR3 covers 14 residues. The germline CDR1 and CDR2 sequences are MNHNS and SASEGT. Here the CDR3 reads CASSERSGFYGYTF. The CDR3 region has the DNA TGTGCCAGCAGTGAAAGGTCAGGGTTCTATGGCTACACCTTC.

The chain uses TRBV11-2 and TRBJ2-7; weak D call: TRBD1 (6 bases). This CDR3 has 15 amino acids. Germline V gene lookup returns CDR1 SGHAT and CDR2 FQNNGV. V was trimmed by 0 bases and J by 5 bases, leaving 14 bases between them. The CDR3 sequence is CASSLDWARGNEQYF. CDR3 bases: TGTGCCAGCAGCTTAGACTGGGCCAGGGGTAACGAGCAGTACTTC.

Remarks on this clone: The DNA is omitted, as the CDR3 cannot be located on it reliably, and the CDR3 follows TCRdb's listing. The chain uses TRBV5-5 and TRBJ2-3; the D call TRBD2 from the table was never checked on the DNA. Germline V gene sequence: CDR1 SGHKS, CDR2 YYEKEE (reference sequence). From its first to its last residue, the CDR3 has 14 amino acids. The CDR3 protein is CASSFGSGTDTQYF.